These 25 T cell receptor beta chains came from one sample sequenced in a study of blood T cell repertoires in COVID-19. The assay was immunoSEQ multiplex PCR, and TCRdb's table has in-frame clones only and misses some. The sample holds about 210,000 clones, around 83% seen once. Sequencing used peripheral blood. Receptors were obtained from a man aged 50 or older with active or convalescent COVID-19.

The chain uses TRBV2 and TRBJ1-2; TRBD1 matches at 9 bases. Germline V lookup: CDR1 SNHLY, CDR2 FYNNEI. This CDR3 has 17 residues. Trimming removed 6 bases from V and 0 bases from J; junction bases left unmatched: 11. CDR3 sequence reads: CASSQQKGTGTNYGYTF. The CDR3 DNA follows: TGTGCCAGCAGCCAACAAAAAGGGACAGGGACTAACTATGGCTACACCTTC.

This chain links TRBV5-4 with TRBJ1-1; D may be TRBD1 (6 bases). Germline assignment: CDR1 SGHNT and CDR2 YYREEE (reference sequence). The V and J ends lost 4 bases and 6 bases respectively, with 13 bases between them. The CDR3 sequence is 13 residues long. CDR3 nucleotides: TGTGCCAGCAGCACGGGGGCGGGGGCTGAAGCTTTCTTT. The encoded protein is CASSTGAGAEAFF.

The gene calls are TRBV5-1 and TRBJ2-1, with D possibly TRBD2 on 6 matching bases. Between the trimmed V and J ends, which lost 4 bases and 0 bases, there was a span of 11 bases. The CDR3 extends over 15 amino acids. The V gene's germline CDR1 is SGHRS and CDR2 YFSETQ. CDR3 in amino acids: CASSVTSTSYNEQFF. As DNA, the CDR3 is TGCGCCAGCAGCGTAACTAGCACCTCCTACAATGAGCAGTTCTTC.

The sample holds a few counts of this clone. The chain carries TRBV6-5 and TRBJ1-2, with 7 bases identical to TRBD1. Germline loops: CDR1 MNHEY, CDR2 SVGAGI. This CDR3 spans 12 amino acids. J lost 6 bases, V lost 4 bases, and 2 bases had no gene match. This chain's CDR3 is CASSWDRHGYTF. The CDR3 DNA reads TGTGCCAGCAGTTGGGACAGACATGGCTACACCTTC.

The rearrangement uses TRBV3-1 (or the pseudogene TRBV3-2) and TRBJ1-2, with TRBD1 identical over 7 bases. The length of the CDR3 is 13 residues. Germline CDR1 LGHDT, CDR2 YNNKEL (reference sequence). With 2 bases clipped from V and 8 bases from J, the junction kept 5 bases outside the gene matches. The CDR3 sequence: CASSQMTGYGYTF. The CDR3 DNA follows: TGTGCCAGCAGCCAAATGACAGGGTACGGCTACACCTTC.

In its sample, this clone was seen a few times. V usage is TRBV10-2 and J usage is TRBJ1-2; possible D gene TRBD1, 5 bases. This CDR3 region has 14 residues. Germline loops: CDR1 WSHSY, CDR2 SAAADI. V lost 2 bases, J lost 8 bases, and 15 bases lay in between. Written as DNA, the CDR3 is TGCGCCAGCAGTGAGGTTGGACATAAAGGAGGCTACACCTTC. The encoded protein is CASSEVGHKGGYTF.

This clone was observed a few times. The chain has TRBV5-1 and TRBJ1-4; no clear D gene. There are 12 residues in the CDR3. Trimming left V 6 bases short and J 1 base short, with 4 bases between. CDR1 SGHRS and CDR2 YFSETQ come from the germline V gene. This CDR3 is CASKQTNEKLFF. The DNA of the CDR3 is TGCGCCAGCAAACAAACTAATGAAAAACTGTTTTTT.

The CDR3 DNA reads as TGTGCCAGTAGTAGTACCCCAGACGGAGACAATCAGCCCCAGCATTTT. This gives the protein CASSSTPDGDNQPQHF. The chain is built from TRBV19 and TRBJ1-5; D remains unclear. The V end lost 4 bases, the J end lost 3 bases, and 16 bases lay between the germline ends. Per germline, CDR1 LNHDA and CDR2 SQIVND (reference sequence). The CDR3 totals 16 residues.

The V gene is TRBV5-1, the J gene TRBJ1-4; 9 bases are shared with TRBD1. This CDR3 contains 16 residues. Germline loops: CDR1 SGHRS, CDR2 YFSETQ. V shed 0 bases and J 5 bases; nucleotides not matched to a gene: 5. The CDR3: CASSLGLQGANEKLFF. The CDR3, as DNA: TGCGCCAGCAGCTTGGGCTTACAGGGGGCGAATGAAAAACTGTTTTTT.

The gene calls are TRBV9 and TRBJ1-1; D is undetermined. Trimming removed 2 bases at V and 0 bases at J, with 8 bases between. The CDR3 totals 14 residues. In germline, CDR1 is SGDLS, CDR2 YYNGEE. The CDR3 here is CASSVGTMNTEAFF. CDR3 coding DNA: TGTGCCAGCAGCGTTGGCACCATGAACACTGAAGCTTTCTTT.

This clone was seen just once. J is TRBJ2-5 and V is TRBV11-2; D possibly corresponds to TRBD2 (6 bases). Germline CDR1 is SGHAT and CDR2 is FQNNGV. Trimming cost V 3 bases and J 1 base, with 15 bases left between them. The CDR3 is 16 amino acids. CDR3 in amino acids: CASSFGGGARQETQYF. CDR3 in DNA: TGTGCCAGCAGCTTTGGTGGCGGGGCGCGCCAAGAGACCCAGTACTTC.

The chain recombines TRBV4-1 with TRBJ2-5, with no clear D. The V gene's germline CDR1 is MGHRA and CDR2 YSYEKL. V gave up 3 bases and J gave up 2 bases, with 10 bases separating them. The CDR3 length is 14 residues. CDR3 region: CASSHAADQETQYF. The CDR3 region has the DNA TGCGCCAGCAGCCACGCGGCGGATCAAGAGACCCAGTACTTC.

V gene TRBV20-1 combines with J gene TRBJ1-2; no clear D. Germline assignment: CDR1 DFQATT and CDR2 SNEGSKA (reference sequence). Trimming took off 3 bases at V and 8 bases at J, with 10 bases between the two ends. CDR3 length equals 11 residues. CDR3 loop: CSASYVEGYTF. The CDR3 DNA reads TGCAGTGCTAGTTACGTGGAGGGCTACACCTTC.

As DNA, the CDR3 is TGTGCCAGCAGCTTGAGTAGCGGGAGATTATCGGCCCAGTACTTC. Residues: CASSLSSGRLSAQYF. This chain connects TRBV5-4 to TRBJ2-5; 9 bases are a match to TRBD2. With V trimmed by 1 base and J by 9 bases, 10 bases remained unmatched. The CDR3 covers 15 residues. CDR1 SGHNT and CDR2 YYREEE come from the germline V gene (reference sequence).

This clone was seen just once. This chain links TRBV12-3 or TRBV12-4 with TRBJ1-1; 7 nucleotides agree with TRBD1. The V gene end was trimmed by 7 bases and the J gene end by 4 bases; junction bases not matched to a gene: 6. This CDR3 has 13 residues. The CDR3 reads CASNSGGTTEAFF. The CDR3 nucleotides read TGTGCCAGCAATTCAGGGGGGACCACTGAAGCTTTCTTT.

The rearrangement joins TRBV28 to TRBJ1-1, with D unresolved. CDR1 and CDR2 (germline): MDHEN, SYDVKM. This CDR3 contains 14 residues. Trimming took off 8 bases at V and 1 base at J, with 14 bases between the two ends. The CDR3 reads CASLTRGGNTEAFF. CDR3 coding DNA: TGTGCCAGCCTCACAAGAGGCGGGAACACTGAAGCTTTCTTT.

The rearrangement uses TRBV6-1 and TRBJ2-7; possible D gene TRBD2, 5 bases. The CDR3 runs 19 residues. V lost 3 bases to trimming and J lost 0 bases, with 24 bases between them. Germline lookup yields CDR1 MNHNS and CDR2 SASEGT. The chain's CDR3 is CASSDDPSQETKISYEQYF. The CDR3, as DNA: TGTGCCAGCAGTGATGATCCGTCCCAGGAGACTAAAATCTCCTACGAGCAGTACTTC.

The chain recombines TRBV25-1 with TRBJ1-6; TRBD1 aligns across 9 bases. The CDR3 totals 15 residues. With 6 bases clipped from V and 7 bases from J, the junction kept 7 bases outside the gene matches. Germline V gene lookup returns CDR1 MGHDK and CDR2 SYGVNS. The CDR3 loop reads CASRDRGLINSPLHF. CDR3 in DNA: TGTGCCAGCAGGGACAGGGGCCTCATAAATTCACCCCTCCACTTT.

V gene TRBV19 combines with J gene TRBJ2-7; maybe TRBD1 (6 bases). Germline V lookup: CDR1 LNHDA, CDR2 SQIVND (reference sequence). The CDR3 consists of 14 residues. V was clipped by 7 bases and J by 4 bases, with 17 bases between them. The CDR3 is CASTTGFPTYEQYF. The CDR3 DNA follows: TGTGCCAGTACCACAGGGTTTCCAACTTACGAGCAGTACTTC.

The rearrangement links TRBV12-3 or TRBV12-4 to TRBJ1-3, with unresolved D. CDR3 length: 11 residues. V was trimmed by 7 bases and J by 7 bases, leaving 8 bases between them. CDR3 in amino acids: CASTRGNTIYF. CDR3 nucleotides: TGTGCCAGCACTCGAGGGAACACCATATATTTT.

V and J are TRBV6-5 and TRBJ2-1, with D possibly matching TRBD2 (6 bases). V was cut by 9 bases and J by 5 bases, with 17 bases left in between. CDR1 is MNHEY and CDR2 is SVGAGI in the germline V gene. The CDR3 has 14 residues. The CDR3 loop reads CASATGLRNNEQFF. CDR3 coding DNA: TGTGCCAGTGCCACGGGACTTAGGAACAATGAGCAGTTCTTC.

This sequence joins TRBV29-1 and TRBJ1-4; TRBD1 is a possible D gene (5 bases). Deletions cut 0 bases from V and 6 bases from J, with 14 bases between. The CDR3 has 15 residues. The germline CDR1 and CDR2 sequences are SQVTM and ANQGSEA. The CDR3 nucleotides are TGCAGCGTTGAAGATAGGGGAAGCGGGGATGAAAAACTGTTTTTT. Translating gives CSVEDRGSGDEKLFF.

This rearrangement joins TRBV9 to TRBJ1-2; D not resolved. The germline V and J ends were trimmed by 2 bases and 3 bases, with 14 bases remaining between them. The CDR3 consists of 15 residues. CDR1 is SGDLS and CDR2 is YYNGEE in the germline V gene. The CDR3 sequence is CASSVNPMRDYGYTF. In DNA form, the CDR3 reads TGTGCCAGCAGCGTTAACCCTATGAGGGACTATGGCTACACCTTC.

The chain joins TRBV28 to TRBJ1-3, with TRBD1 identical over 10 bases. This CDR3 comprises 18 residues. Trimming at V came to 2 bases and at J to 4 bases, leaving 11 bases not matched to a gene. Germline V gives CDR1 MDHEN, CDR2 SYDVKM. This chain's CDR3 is CASSLSMETGGHGNTIYF. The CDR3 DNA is TGTGCCAGCAGTTTAAGTATGGAGACAGGGGGCCACGGAAACACCATATATTTT. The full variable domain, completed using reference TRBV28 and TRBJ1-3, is DVKVTQSSRYLVKRTGEKVFLECVQDMDHENMFWYRQDPGLGLRLIYFSYDVKMKEKGDIPEGYSVSREKKERFSLILESASTNQTSMYLCASSLSMETGGHGNTIYFGEGSWLTVV.

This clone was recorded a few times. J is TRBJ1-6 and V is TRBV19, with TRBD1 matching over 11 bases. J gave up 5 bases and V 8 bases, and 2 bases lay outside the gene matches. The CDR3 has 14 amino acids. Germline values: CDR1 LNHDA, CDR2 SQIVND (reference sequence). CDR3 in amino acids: CASGQGADNSPLHF. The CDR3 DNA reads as TGTGCCAGTGGACAGGGGGCCGATAATTCACCCCTCCACTTT. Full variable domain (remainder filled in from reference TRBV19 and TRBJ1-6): DGGITQSPKYLFRKEGQNVTLSCEQNLNHDAMYWYRQDPGQGLRLIYYSQIVNDFQKGDIAEGYSVSREKKESFPLTVTSAQKNPTAFYLCASGQGADNSPLHFGNGTRLTVT.